This entry lists 10 T cell receptor beta chains sequenced from one sample in a study of monozygotic twins with inflammatory bowel disease. TCRdb reprocessed the 5' RACE reads, keeping one entry per CDR3 protein, no DNA. Its clone listing holds 350,000 to 400,000 distinct CDR3 sequences. The sequencing sample was made of blood. All receptors come from a human donor with ulcerative colitis or Crohn's disease, or a healthy co-twin of an affected twin (not recorded which).

The gene calls are TRBV5-1 and TRBJ2-1; TCRdb designates TRBD2, a call that cannot be tested without DNA. In germline, CDR1 is SGHRS, CDR2 YFSETQ. The CDR3 has 15 residues. CDR3: CASSEASGDYNEQFF.

This chain uses TRBV7-9 with TRBJ2-1; TCRdb's D gene call, TRBD2, goes unchecked for lack of DNA. CDR3 length equals 15 residues. The germline V gene has CDR1 SEHNR and CDR2 FQNEAQ (reference sequence). CDR3 amino acids: CASTAWTTPYNEQFF.

This chain connects TRBV6-4 to TRBJ2-3; TCRdb gives TRBD1 as the D gene, but with no DNA this cannot be confirmed. Looked up from germline, CDR1 is MRHNA and CDR2 is SNTAGT. The CDR3 sequence is 13 residues long. CDR3 residues: CASSDQQGDTQYF.

The genes are TRBV30 and TRBJ2-5. This CDR3 comprises 12 residues. Germline V lookup: CDR1 GTSNPN, CDR2 SVGIG (reference sequence). This CDR3 reads CAWRWFQETQYF.

The J gene is TRBJ2-6, the V gene TRBV6-4; TCRdb proposes TRBD1, but this gene call is untestable without DNA. The CDR3 contains 15 residues. Germline CDR1 reads MRHNA; CDR2 reads SNTAGT. CDR3 in amino acids: CASSEGQGGANVLTF.

The chain is built from TRBV28 and TRBJ2-3; lacking DNA, the TRBD2 call made by TCRdb goes unchecked. CDR1 and CDR2 (germline): MDHEN, SYDVKM. The CDR3 sequence is 16 residues long. This CDR3 is CASSYGPTRNTDTQYF.

V usage is TRBV12-3 or TRBV12-4 and J usage is TRBJ2-2. This CDR3 contains 15 residues. The CDR3 sequence is CASSLARAGTGELFF.

The V gene is TRBV19, the J gene TRBJ2-7; TCRdb calls TRBD1, which cannot be checked without DNA. The germline CDR1 and CDR2 sequences are LNHDA and SQIVND (reference sequence). The CDR3 length is 14 residues. CDR3 protein: CASSSGQFSYEQYF.

V gene TRBV4-2 combines with J gene TRBJ2-1; there is no DNA to check the TCRdb D call of TRBD1. This CDR3 has 20 residues. Per germline, CDR1 LGHNA and CDR2 YNFKEQ. The CDR3: CASSPRGASDLSSSYNEQFF.

The chain employs TRBV12-3 or TRBV12-4 and TRBJ1-2; TCRdb's D call of TRBD1 is untestable without DNA. CDR3 length equals 14 residues. This chain's CDR3 is CASSLMGTDYGYTF.